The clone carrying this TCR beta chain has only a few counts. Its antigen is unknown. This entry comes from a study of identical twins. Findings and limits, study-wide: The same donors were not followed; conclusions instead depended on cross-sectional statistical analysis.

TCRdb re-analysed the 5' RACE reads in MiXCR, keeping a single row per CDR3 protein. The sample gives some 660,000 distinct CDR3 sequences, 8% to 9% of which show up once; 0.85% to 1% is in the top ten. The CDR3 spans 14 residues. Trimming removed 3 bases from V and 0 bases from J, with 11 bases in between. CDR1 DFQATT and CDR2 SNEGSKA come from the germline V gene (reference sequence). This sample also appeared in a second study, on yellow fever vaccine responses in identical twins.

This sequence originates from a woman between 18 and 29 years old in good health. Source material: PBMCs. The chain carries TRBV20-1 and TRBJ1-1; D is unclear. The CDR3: CSASPRAMNTEAFF. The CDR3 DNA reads TGCAGTGCTAGTCCACGGGCCATGAACACTGAAGCTTTCTTT.